Sequencing of this T cell receptor (beta chain) was carried out in a study of CD8+ T cells in alopecia areata. The overall study: For the treated group, dosing was oral tofacitinib at 5 to 10 mg twice daily.

Germline values: CDR1 SGDLS, CDR2 YYNGEE. CDR3 length: 14 residues. V lost 2 bases to trimming and J lost 0 bases, with 9 bases between them. The treatment denotes: oral pan-JAK inhibitor, 5-10 mg twice daily. The investigators collected lesional scalp punch biopsies and peripheral blood from alopecia areata patients. General observations from the study: Under tofacitinib, numerous expanded lesional clonotypes remained detectable in scalp and blood.

This clone has a handful of counts. The antigen remains unidentified. This sample also contains other DNA sequences that code for the same CDR3. Once RNA had been extracted, it was reverse transcribed into cDNA to act as the sequencing template. Using immunoSEQ multiplex PCR, the repertoire was profiled, and TCRdb retains in-frame clones only, with some absent. This table has some 190,000 clones, approximately 51% appearing once. The clonotype originates from a human donor with alopecia areata. The sample consisted of CD8+ T cells sorted from blood, taken around week 54, from a patient treated with tofacitinib. The chain is built from TRBV9 and TRBJ2-7; no definite D call. This CDR3 reads CASSVGSDSYEQYF. The CDR3 DNA follows: TGTGCCAGCAGCGTGGGATCTGACTCCTACGAGCAGTACTTC. Together with reference TRBV9 and TRBJ2-7, the CDR3 gives the full variable domain: DSGVTQTPKHLITATGQRVTLRCSPRSGDLSVYWYQQSLDQGLQFLIQYYNGEERAKGNILERFSAQQFPDLHSELNLSSLELGDSALYFCASSVGSDSYEQYFGPGTRLTVT.